The T cell receptor (beta chain) under discussion was sequenced for a study of blood T cell repertoires in COVID-19. About the study: Both acute and convalescent COVID-19 samples were obtained from the United States, Italy and Spain. T cells, B-cell-depleted T cells, or PBMCs supplied cDNA or gDNA.

In the source study's methods: Amplification with reference gene primers provided the estimates of nucleated cell counts. Sequenced by immunoSEQ multiplex PCR; TCRdb stores in-frame clones only, minus some. V and J calls plus clone size are reproduced from that table; the DNA served to infer D and trimming. The sample gives over 85,000 clones, around four fifths of which show up once; nearly 3.5% is in the top ten. This CDR3 is 14 amino acids long. Germline V gives CDR1 MGHDK, CDR2 SYGVNS. V was clipped by 4 bases and J by 6 bases; unmatched bases: 7. This receptor was identified in a man aged 45-60 years with acute or convalescent COVID-19. The specimen sequenced was peripheral blood. The J gene is TRBJ2-7, the V gene TRBV25-1; the match to TRBD1 covers 9 bases. The DNA of the CDR3 is TGTGCCAGCAGTGCCTCCGGGACAGGGTTCGAGCAGTACTTC. Amino acid sequence: CASSASGTGFEQYF.